Listed below are T cell receptor beta chains from one sample, sequenced in a study of shared clonotypes between healthy human individuals. Libraries were prepared by immunoSEQ multiplex PCR; TCRdb keeps only in-frame clonotypes and omits some of them. The data contain about 960,000 clones, 76% of them seen just once; the ten biggest clones take up roughly 1.5%. The sequenced sample was memory CD4+ T cells sorted from blood. The receptors originated from a man younger than 35 in good health. Both conserved end residues are part of each CDR3. Fields, in order: clone size, V gene, D gene, J gene, CDR3 protein, CDR3 DNA. The D gene is left open where the match is weak. Some rows mark clone size as missing; the rest say once, few, many or name a class of expanded clone.

.	TRBV14	TRBD1	TRBJ2-6	CASSQYRGLSSGANVLTF	TGTGCCAGCAGCCAATACAGGGGCCTAAGCTCTGGGGCCAACGTCCTGACTTTC
.	TRBV18	.	TRBJ2-2	CASSASTGNTGELFF	TGTGCCAGCTCGGCCAGTACAGGGAACACCGGGGAGCTGTTTTTT
few	TRBV5-8	.	TRBJ1-5	CASSPRVRLSNQPQHF	TGTGCCAGCAGCCCTCGGGTTAGGCTTAGCAATCAGCCCCAGCATTTT
.	TRBV10-3	.	TRBJ2-5	CAISEPSVQETQYF	TGTGCCATCAGTGAACCAAGCGTCCAAGAGACCCAGTACTTC
.	TRBV6-1	.	TRBJ2-5	CASSVSPVRAQETQYF	TGTGCCAGCAGTGTTTCACCGGTCAGGGCCCAAGAGACCCAGTACTTC
.	TRBV18	TRBD1	TRBJ1-1	CASGTGAGNTEAFF	TGTGCCAGCGGGACAGGAGCCGGTAACACTGAAGCTTTCTTT
.	TRBV10-3	.	TRBJ1-5	CAISESGVGQPQHF	TGTGCCATCAGTGAGTCTGGGGTAGGTCAGCCCCAGCATTTT
.	TRBV9	TRBD1	TRBJ1-1	CASSRQGATGTEAFF	TGTGCCAGCAGCCGACAGGGGGCGACGGGAACTGAAGCTTTCTTT
.	TRBV4-3	TRBD2	TRBJ2-7	CASSRERTSGIYEQYF	TGCGCCAGCAGCCGGGAGAGGACTAGCGGGATCTACGAGCAGTACTTC
.	TRBV19	.	TRBJ1-2	CASTDGRGYGYTF	TGTGCCAGTACCGACGGACGGGGCTATGGCTACACCTTC
.	TRBV29-1	.	TRBJ2-1	CSVTTNDEQFF	TGCAGCGTGACTACTAACGATGAGCAGTTCTTC
few	TRBV28	.	TRBJ1-5	CASRGDQPQHF	TGTGCCAGCAGGGGAGACCAGCCCCAGCATTTT
.	TRBV9	TRBD2	TRBJ2-1	CASSPGTSGVQGNEQFF	TGTGCCAGCAGCCCAGGGACTAGCGGGGTTCAGGGCAATGAGCAGTTCTTC
.	TRBV5-6	.	TRBJ1-2	CASSTIIGRDGYTF	TGTGCCAGCAGCACGATAATAGGCAGGGACGGCTACACCTTC
.	TRBV5-4	.	TRBJ1-2	CASSQDSLNYGYTF	TGTGCCAGCAGTCAGGACAGCCTTAACTATGGCTACACCTTC
.	TRBV11-2	TRBD1	TRBJ1-5	CASSSSTGDGSSQPQHF	TGTGCCAGCAGCTCCTCGACAGGGGACGGGTCGAGTCAGCCCCAGCATTTT
.	TRBV5-1	.	TRBJ1-2	CASSLQEIYGYTF	TGCGCCAGCAGCTTACAGGAGATCTATGGCTACACCTTC
.	TRBV18	TRBD1	TRBJ1-1	CASSIGDRTEAFF	TGTGCCAGCTCAATTGGGGACAGAACTGAAGCTTTCTTT
.	TRBV5-1	TRBD1	TRBJ1-1	CASSLVRDSEGMNTEAFF	TGCGCCAGCAGCTTAGTCCGGGACAGCGAGGGAATGAACACTGAAGCTTTCTTT
.	TRBV9	.	TRBJ2-7	CASSVDAGTYEQYF	TGTGCCAGCAGCGTAGACGCAGGTACCTACGAGCAGTACTTC
.	TRBV7-2	TRBD1	TRBJ2-1	CASTTGVPNEQFF	TGTGCCAGCACCACAGGGGTGCCTAATGAGCAGTTCTTC
.	TRBV7-9	.	TRBJ2-7	CASSPVVGTYEQYF	TGTGCCAGCAGCCCTGTAGTGGGAACCTACGAGCAGTACTTC
.	TRBV7-8	TRBD2	TRBJ2-2	CASRELGGAGTGELFF	TGTGCCAGCAGGGAATTGGGGGGAGCGGGGACCGGGGAGCTGTTTTTT
.	TRBV18	.	TRBJ1-4	CASSPPNGGKLFF	TGTGCCAGCTCACCACCGAATGGGGGAAAACTGTTTTTT
.	TRBV19	.	TRBJ1-3	CASRSGVGNTIYF	TGTGCCAGCCGTTCAGGGGTTGGAAACACCATATATTTT
.	TRBV6-1	.	TRBJ1-4	CASSVMAVNEKLFF	TGTGCCAGCAGTGTTATGGCGGTGAATGAAAAACTGTTTTTT
few	TRBV15	.	TRBJ1-5	CATSRGSNQPQHF	TGTGCCACCAGCAGAGGAAGTAATCAGCCCCAGCATTTT
.	TRBV9	.	TRBJ2-3	CASSRHPGSTDTQYF	TGTGCCAGCAGCAGACATCCCGGAAGCACAGATACGCAGTATTTT
.	TRBV9	.	TRBJ1-1	CASSVAGSTEAFF	TGTGCCAGCAGCGTGGCAGGATCGACTGAAGCTTTCTTT
.	TRBV25-1	.	TRBJ1-6	CASSEWKGDNSPLHF	TGTGCCAGCAGTGAATGGAAGGGGGATAATTCACCCCTCCACTTT
.	TRBV19	TRBD1	TRBJ2-5	CASSDRGVDETQYF	TGTGCCAGTTCTGACAGGGGGGTGGATGAGACCCAGTACTTC
.	TRBV2	TRBD2	TRBJ2-5	CASSLLAGAQETQYF	TGTGCCAGCAGTTTATTAGCGGGGGCCCAAGAGACCCAGTACTTC
.	TRBV5-1	.	TRBJ2-4	CASSQLGAKNIQYF	TGCGCCAGCAGCCAGCTCGGAGCCAAAAACATTCAGTACTTC
.	TRBV7-2	.	TRBJ2-5	CASSFIRETQYF	TGTGCCAGCAGCTTTATACGGGAGACCCAGTACTTC